This T cell receptor (beta chain) was sequenced for a study of OX40 agonist ivuxolimab in advanced cancers. Study outcomes and limitations: The investigators did not determine what antigen specificity the expanded peripheral T cells had.

If patients had autoimmune disease history or systemic immunosuppression, they were excluded. Profiled with immunoSEQ multiplex PCR; TCRdb holds only in-frame clones, not every one. The data show about 64,000 clones, around 90% seen once. This CDR3 is built from 14 residues. Between the trimmed V and J ends, which lost 4 bases and 4 bases, there was a span of 14 bases. The germline gives CDR1 SGDLS, CDR2 YYNGEE. Remarks on this clone: Its specificity is unknown.

This receptor was identified in an adult with an advanced solid tumor such as melanoma, head and neck, liver or kidney cancer. Sequences were derived from CD4+ or CD8+ T cells sorted from blood, sampled in a trial of the OX40 agonist ivuxolimab. The chain links TRBV9 to TRBJ2-5; possible D gene TRBD1, 6 bases. CDR3 bases: TGTGCCAGCAGCCCCGGGGTAGGGGGAGAGACCCAGTACTTC. It codes for CASSPGVGGETQYF.